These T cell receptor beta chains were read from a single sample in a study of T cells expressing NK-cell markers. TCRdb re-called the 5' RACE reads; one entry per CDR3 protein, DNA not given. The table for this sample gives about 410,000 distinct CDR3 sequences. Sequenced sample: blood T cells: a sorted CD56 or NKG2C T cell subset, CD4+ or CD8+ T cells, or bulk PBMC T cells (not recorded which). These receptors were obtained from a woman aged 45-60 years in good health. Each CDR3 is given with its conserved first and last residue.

cdr3_aa: CASSPMVGRNAYEQYF
j_call: TRBJ2-7
v_call: TRBV27

cdr3_aa: CASSRIWNYGYTF
j_call: TRBJ1-2
v_call: TRBV11-2

cdr3_aa: CASSSPWDRGTTDTQYF
j_call: TRBJ2-3
v_call: TRBV27

cdr3_aa: CASTLGGRPLF
j_call: TRBJ1-1
v_call: TRBV12-3/TRBV12-4

cdr3_aa: CASSLRDFPDEQYF
j_call: TRBJ2-7
v_call: TRBV5-6

cdr3_aa: CASSLMSSGNTIYF
j_call: TRBJ1-3
v_call: TRBV19

cdr3_aa: CASSREGGGTEAFF
j_call: TRBJ1-1
v_call: TRBV2

cdr3_aa: CASSQQGFNQPQHF
j_call: TRBJ1-5
v_call: TRBV3-1

cdr3_aa: CASSTDNEQFF
j_call: TRBJ2-1
v_call: TRBV27

cdr3_aa: CASSLTPGQYNEQFF
j_call: TRBJ2-1
v_call: TRBV7-3

cdr3_aa: CASQIAGTTDTQYF
j_call: TRBJ2-3
v_call: TRBV12-3/TRBV12-4

cdr3_aa: CASSLPKTTSGSYNEQFF
j_call: TRBJ2-1
v_call: TRBV5-1

cdr3_aa: CATSSTSFGTGELFF
j_call: TRBJ2-2
v_call: TRBV15

cdr3_aa: CASSVARGLGEETQYF
j_call: TRBJ2-5
v_call: TRBV9

cdr3_aa: CASRGGPYTGELFF
j_call: TRBJ2-2
v_call: TRBV6-5

cdr3_aa: CATSYGWETQYF
j_call: TRBJ2-5
v_call: TRBV15

cdr3_aa: CSHESGRAHNEQFF
j_call: TRBJ2-1
v_call: TRBV29-1

cdr3_aa: CASSRTSGRAVDTQYF
j_call: TRBJ2-3
v_call: TRBV7-6

cdr3_aa: CATSDLVRGQAQETQYF
j_call: TRBJ2-5
v_call: TRBV24-1

cdr3_aa: CASSGTSEGLTGELFF
j_call: TRBJ2-2
v_call: TRBV2

cdr3_aa: CASSDALAGAKNIQYF
j_call: TRBJ2-4
v_call: TRBV12-3/TRBV12-4

cdr3_aa: CASSRSSGTAWKPEAFF
j_call: TRBJ1-1
v_call: TRBV7-9

cdr3_aa: CASSPFSEETQYF
j_call: TRBJ2-5
v_call: TRBV18

cdr3_aa: CASRASSTDTQYF
j_call: TRBJ2-3
v_call: TRBV12-3/TRBV12-4

cdr3_aa: CSVPGPGELFF
j_call: TRBJ2-2
v_call: TRBV29-1

cdr3_aa: CASSWPQTSGRGGIDNEQFF
j_call: TRBJ2-1
v_call: TRBV6-6

cdr3_aa: CASSVAAGGSSTDTQYF
j_call: TRBJ2-3
v_call: TRBV9

cdr3_aa: CSARDGTAVYNSPLHF
j_call: TRBJ1-6
v_call: TRBV20-1

cdr3_aa: CASRASSGRGGDTQYF
j_call: TRBJ2-3
v_call: TRBV2

cdr3_aa: CSARDTGGGYNEQFF
j_call: TRBJ2-1
v_call: TRBV20-1

cdr3_aa: CASSYSAVGETQYF
j_call: TRBJ2-5
v_call: TRBV6-5

cdr3_aa: CATSDSQLAGVRETQYF
j_call: TRBJ2-5
v_call: TRBV24-1

cdr3_aa: CASSRGLGTDTQYF
j_call: TRBJ2-3
v_call: TRBV7-2

cdr3_aa: CASSLGQGRATNEKLFF
j_call: TRBJ1-4
v_call: TRBV12-3/TRBV12-4

cdr3_aa: CASSPRDRVNNSPLHF
j_call: TRBJ1-6
v_call: TRBV5-1

cdr3_aa: CASSDSIGQSTDTQYF
j_call: TRBJ2-3
v_call: TRBV6-4

cdr3_aa: CASSFSAGAAEPQHF
j_call: TRBJ1-5
v_call: TRBV12-3/TRBV12-4

cdr3_aa: CSAKTSGRDYNEQFF
j_call: TRBJ2-1
v_call: TRBV20-1

cdr3_aa: CASRDTGLAGGGNEQFF
j_call: TRBJ2-1
v_call: TRBV7-8

cdr3_aa: CASSEGLFNEKLFF
j_call: TRBJ1-4
v_call: TRBV6-1

cdr3_aa: CASSPRVAGGELFF
j_call: TRBJ2-2
v_call: TRBV28

cdr3_aa: CASSQPTTEPGNTIYF
j_call: TRBJ1-3
v_call: TRBV4-1

cdr3_aa: CASNAGGPGTGELFF
j_call: TRBJ2-2
v_call: TRBV2

cdr3_aa: CASSGIAGGNNEQFF
j_call: TRBJ2-1
v_call: TRBV7-8

cdr3_aa: CASSLSAPGVDTQYF
j_call: TRBJ2-3
v_call: TRBV5-1